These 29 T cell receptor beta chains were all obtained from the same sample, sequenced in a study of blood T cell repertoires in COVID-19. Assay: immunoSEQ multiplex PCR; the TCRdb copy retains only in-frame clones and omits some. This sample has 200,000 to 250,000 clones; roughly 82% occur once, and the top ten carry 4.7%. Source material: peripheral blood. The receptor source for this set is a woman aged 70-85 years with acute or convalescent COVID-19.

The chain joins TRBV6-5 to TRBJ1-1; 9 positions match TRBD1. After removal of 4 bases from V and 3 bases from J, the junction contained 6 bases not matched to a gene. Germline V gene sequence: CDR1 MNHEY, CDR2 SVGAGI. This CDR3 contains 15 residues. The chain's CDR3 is CASSSTTGGDTEAFF. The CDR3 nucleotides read TGTGCCAGCAGTTCCACGACAGGGGGAGACACTGAAGCTTTCTTT.

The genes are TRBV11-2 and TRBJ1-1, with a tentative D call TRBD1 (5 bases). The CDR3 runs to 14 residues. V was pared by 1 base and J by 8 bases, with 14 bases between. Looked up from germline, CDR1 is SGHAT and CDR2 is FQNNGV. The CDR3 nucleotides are TGTGCCAGCAGCTTAGGGGTCATGGCAGGGGAAGCTTTCTTT. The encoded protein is CASSLGVMAGEAFF.

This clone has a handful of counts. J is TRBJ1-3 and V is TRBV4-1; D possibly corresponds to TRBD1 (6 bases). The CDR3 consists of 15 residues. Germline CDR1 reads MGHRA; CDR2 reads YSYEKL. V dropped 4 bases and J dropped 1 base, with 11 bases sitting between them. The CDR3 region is CASSPDSGSGNTIYF. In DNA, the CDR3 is TGCGCCAGCAGCCCGGACAGCGGTTCTGGAAACACCATATATTTT.

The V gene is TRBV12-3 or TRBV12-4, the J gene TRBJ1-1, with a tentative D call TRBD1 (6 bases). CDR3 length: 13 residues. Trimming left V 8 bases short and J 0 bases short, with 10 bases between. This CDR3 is CASHRAVNTEAFF. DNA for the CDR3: TGTGCCAGCCACAGGGCGGTGAACACTGAAGCTTTCTTT.

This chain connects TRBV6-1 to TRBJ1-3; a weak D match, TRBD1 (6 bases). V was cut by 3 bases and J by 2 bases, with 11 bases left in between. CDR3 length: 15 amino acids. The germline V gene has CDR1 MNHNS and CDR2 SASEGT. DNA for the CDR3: TGTGCCAGCAGTGACGCACAGGGAACTGGAAACACCATATATTTT. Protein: CASSDAQGTGNTIYF.

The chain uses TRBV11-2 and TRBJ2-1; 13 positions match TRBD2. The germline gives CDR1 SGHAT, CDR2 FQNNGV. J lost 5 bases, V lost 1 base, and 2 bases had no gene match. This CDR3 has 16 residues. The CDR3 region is CASSLGLAGGHNEQFF. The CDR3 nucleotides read TGTGCCAGCAGCTTAGGACTAGCGGGGGGTCACAATGAGCAGTTCTTC.

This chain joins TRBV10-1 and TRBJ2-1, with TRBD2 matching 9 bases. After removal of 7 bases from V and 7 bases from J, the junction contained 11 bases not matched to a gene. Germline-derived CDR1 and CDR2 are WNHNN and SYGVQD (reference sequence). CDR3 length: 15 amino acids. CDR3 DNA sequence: TGCGCCAGCAACCCAGCGGGGGGTTTGTTTAATGAGCAGTTCTTC. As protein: CASNPAGGLFNEQFF.

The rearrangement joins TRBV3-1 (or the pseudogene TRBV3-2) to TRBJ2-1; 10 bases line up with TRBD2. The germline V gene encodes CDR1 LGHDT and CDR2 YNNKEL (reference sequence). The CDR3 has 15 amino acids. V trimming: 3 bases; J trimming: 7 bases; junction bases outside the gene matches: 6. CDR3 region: CASSHSAGGRNEQFF. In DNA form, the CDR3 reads TGTGCCAGCAGCCATTCAGCGGGGGGGAGGAATGAGCAGTTCTTC.

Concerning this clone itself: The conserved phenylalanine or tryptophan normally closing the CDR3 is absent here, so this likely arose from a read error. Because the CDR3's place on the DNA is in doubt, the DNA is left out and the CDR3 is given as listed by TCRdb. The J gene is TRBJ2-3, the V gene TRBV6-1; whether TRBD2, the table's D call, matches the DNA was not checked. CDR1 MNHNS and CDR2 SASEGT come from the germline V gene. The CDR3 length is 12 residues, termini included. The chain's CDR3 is CASSERGRTSVV.

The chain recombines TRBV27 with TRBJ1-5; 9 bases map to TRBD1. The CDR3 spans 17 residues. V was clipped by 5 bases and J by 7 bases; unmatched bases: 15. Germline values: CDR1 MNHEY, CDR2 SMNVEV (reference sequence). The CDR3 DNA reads TGTGCCAGCAGTCAGCGGACAGGGGACCCAGGAAGGCAGCCCCAGCATTTT. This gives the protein CASSQRTGDPGRQPQHF.

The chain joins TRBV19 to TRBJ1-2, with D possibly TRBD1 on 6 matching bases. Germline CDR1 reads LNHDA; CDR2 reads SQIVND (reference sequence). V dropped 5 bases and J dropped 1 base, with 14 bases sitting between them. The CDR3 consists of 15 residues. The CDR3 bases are TGTGCCAGTAGTCTTCTCGGACAGAATAACTATGGCTACACCTTC. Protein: CASSLLGQNNYGYTF.

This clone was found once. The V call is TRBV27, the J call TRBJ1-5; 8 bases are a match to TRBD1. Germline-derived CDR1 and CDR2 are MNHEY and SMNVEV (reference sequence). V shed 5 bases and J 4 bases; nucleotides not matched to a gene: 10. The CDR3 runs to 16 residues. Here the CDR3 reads CASSEGPGQENQPQHF. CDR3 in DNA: TGTGCCAGCAGTGAGGGGCCGGGACAGGAGAATCAGCCCCAGCATTTT.

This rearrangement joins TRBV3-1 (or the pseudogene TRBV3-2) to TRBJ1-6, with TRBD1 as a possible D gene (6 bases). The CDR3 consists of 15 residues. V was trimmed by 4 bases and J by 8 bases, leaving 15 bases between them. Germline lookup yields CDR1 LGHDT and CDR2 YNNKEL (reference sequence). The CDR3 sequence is CASSRGTGTDSPLHF. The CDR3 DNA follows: TGTGCCAGCAGCCGTGGTACAGGGACGGATTCACCCCTCCACTTT.

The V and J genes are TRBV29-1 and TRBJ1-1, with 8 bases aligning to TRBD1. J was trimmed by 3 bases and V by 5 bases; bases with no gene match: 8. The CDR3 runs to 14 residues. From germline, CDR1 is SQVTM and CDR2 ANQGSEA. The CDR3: CSVPRTGLDTEAFF. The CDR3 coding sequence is TGCAGCGTTCCTCGGACAGGGCTGGACACTGAAGCTTTCTTT.

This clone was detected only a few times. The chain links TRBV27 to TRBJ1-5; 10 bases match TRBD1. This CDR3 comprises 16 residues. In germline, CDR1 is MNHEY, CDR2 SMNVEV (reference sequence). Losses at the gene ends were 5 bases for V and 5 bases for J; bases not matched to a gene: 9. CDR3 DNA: TGTGCCAGCAGTGGACTGAGGACAGGGGGATATCAGCCCCAGCATTTT. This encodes CASSGLRTGGYQPQHF.

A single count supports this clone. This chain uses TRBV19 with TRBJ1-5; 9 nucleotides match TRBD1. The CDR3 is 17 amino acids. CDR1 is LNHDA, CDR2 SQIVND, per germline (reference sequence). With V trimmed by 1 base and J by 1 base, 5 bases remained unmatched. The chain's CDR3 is CASSIGPGQGSNQPQHF. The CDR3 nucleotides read TGTGCCAGTAGTATAGGTCCGGGACAGGGAAGCAATCAGCCCCAGCATTTT.

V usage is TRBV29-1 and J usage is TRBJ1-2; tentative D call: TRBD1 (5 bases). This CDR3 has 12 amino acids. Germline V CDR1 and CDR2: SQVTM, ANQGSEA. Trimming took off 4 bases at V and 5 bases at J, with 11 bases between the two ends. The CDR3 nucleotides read TGCAGCGTTGTCGCAGGGTCATATGGCTACACCTTC. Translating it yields CSVVAGSYGYTF.

The CDR3 protein is CASSLRGQGIAEAFF. The CDR3 nucleotides are TGTGCCAGCAGCCTGAGGGGACAGGGGATCGCTGAAGCTTTCTTT. The rearrangement joins TRBV9 to TRBJ1-1; 10 nucleotides agree with TRBD1. CDR3 length equals 15 residues. Trimming cost V 4 bases and J 6 bases; bases outside gene matches: 9. The germline V gene encodes CDR1 SGDLS and CDR2 YYNGEE.

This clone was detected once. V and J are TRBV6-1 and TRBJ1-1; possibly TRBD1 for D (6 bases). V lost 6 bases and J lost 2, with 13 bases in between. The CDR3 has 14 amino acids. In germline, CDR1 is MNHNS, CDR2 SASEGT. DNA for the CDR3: TGTGCCAGCAGCCAAGGGACAAGAAACACTGAAGCTTTCTTT. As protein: CASSQGTRNTEAFF.

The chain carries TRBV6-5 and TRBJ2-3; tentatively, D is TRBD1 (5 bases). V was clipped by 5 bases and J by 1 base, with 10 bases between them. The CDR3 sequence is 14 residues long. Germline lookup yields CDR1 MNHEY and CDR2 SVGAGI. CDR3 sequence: CASSNSGRTDTQYF. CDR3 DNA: TGTGCCAGCAGTAATTCAGGGCGCACAGATACGCAGTATTTT.

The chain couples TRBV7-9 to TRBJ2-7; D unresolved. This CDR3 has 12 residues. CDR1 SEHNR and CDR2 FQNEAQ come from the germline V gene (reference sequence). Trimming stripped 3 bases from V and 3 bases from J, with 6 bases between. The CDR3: CASSLYSYEQYF. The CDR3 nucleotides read TGTGCCAGCAGCTTGTACAGCTACGAGCAGTACTTC.

The CDR3 DNA is TGTGCCAGCAGCCCGGGACAGCTTAATTCACCCCTCCACTTT. Its protein product is CASSPGQLNSPLHF. The V and J genes are TRBV5-6 and TRBJ1-6, with TRBD1 matching over 7 bases. There are 14 residues in the CDR3. V was pared by 4 bases and J by 6 bases, with 4 bases of the junction left unmatched. Germline V CDR1 and CDR2: SGHDT, YYEEEE.

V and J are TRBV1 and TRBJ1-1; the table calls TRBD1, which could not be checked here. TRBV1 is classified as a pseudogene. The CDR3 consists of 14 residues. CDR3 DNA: TGCACCAGCAGCCAGGATAACAGGGATTCTGAAGCTTTCTTT. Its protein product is CTSSQDNRDSEAFF.

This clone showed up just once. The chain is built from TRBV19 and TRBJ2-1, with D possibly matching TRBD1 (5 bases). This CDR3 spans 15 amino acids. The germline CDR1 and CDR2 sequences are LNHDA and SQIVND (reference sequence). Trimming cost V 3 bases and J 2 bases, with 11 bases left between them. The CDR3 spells CASSISRVAYNEQFF. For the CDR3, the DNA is TGTGCCAGTAGTATCTCCAGGGTCGCCTACAATGAGCAGTTCTTC.

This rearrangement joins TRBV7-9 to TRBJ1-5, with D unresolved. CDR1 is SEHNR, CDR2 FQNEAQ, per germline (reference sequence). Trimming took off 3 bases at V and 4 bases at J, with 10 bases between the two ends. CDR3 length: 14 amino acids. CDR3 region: CASSFDTGNQPQHF. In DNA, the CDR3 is TGTGCCAGCAGCTTTGACACGGGGAATCAGCCCCAGCATTTT. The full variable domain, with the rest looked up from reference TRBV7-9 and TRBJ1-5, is DTGVSQNPRHKITKRGQNVTFRCDPISEHNRLYWYRQTLGQGPEFLTYFQNEAQLEKSRLLSDRFSAERPKGSFSTLEIQRTEQGDSAMYLCASSFDTGNQPQHFGDGTRLSIL.

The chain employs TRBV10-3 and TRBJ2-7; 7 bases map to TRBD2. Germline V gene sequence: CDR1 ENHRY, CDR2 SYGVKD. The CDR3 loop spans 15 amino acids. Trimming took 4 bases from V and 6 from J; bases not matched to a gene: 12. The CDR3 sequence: CAISAAGRGSVEQYF. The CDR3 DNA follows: TGTGCCATCAGTGCAGCGGGACGGGGCTCGGTCGAGCAGTACTTC.

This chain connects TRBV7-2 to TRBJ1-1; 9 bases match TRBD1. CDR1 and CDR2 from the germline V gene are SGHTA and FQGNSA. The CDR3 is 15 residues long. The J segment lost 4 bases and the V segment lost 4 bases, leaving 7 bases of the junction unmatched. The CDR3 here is CASSSQGALGTEAFF. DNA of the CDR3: TGTGCCAGCAGCTCACAGGGGGCGTTAGGCACTGAAGCTTTCTTT. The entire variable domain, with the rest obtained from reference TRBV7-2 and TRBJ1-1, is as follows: GAGVSQSPSNKVTEKGKDVELRCDPISGHTALYWYRQSLGQGLEFLIYFQGNSAPDKSGLPSDRFSAERTGGSVSTLTIQRTQQEDSAVYLCASSSQGALGTEAFFGQGTRLTVV.

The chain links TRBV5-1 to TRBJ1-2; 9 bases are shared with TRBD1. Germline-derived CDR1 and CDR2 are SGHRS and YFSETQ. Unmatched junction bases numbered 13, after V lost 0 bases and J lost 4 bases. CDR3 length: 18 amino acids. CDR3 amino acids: CASSLAGGPGTGPYGYTF. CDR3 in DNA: TGCGCCAGCAGCTTGGCCGGAGGCCCCGGGACAGGGCCCTATGGCTACACCTTC.

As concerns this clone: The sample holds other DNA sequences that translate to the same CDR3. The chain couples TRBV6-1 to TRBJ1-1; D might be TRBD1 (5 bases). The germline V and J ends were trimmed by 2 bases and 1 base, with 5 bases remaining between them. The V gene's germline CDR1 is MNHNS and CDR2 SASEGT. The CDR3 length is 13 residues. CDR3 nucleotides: TGTGCCAGCAGTGAAAGGGGGAACACTGAAGCTTTCTTT. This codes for CASSERGNTEAFF.